The rows below give T cell receptor beta chains drawn from one sample of a study of blood T cell repertoires in COVID-19. TCRdb's table, derived via immunoSEQ multiplex PCR, lists solely in-frame clones and lacks some. The sample has approximately 150,000 clones, around 87% seen once; the top ten hold around 38%. The sequenced sample consisted of peripheral blood. Receptor source: a man aged 50 or older who had recovered from COVID-19. Each CDR3 is given with its conserved first and last residue. D genes are given only for firm matches. Size tells how often a clone was seen (once, few, many) or the class of an expanded clone, and some rows leave it out.

TRBJ2-1 | TRBV19 | . | TRBD1 | TGTGCCAGTAGTATCGGGACAGGGGACAATGAGCAGTTCTTC | CASSIGTGDNEQFF
TRBJ2-1 | TRBV7-2 | many | TRBD2 | TGTGCCAGCAACCCCACCCTGGGGGGGGGCAATGAGCAGTTCTTC | CASNPTLGGGNEQFF
TRBJ1-2 | TRBV3-1/TRBV3-2 | . | TRBD1 | TGTGCCAGCAGCCCCGGGCGACAGGGGGCGGAGGGCTACACCTTC | CASSPGRQGAEGYTF
TRBJ2-2 | TRBV18 | . | . | TGTGCCAGCTCACCAGGGGGGGCTCGAACCGGGGAGCTGTTTTTT | CASSPGGARTGELFF
TRBJ1-3 | TRBV13 | . | . | TGTGCCAGCAGTCAAGAGACGGAGACCTCTGGAAACACCATATATTTT | CASSQETETSGNTIYF
TRBJ2-3 | TRBV10-1 | many | TRBD2 | TGCGCCAGCAGTACCGGGACTAGCGGCACAGATACGCAGTATTTT | CASSTGTSGTDTQYF
TRBJ2-5 | TRBV7-2 | . | . | TGTGCCAGCAGCTCGGACACCGTATGGGCCCAGTACTTC | CASSSDTVWAQYF
TRBJ1-6 | TRBV5-6 | once | TRBD1 | TGTGCCAGCAGCTTGTCGGACAGGGGTTCACCCCTCCACTTT | CASSLSDRGSPLHF
TRBJ1-5 | TRBV2 | once | TRBD1 | TGTGCCAGCAGGGGGACAGGGAATCAGCCCCAGCATTTT | CASRGTGNQPQHF
TRBJ2-5 | TRBV19 | . | TRBD1 | TGTGCCAGTAGTATCTCACAGGGGGAGAAGACCCAGTACTTC | CASSISQGEKTQYF
TRBJ1-5 | TRBV5-1 | . | TRBD1 | TGCGCCAGCAGCTTGGGGGACAGGGTCAATCAGCCCCAGCATTTT | CASSLGDRVNQPQHF
TRBJ1-2 | TRBV6-2/TRBV6-3 | few | TRBD1 | TGTGCCAGCAGTTACCACGGGACAGAATCTAACTATGGCTACACCTTC | CASSYHGTESNYGYTF
TRBJ2-7 | TRBV7-2 | . | . | TGTGCCAGCAGCCCCCAGGGGAACGAGCAGTACTTC | CASSPQGNEQYF
TRBJ1-1 | TRBV6-5 | . | . | TGTGCCAGCAGTTACTCTACGACCTGGAGCACTGAAGCTTTCTTT | CASSYSTTWSTEAFF
TRBJ1-2 | TRBV7-9 | . | TRBD1 | TGTGCCAGCAGCTTTGTAGGAGACAGGGGCCCAGGGGCCTATGGCTACACCTTC | CASSFVGDRGPGAYGYTF
TRBJ2-3 | TRBV4-3 | . | TRBD1 | TGCGCCAGCAGCCTTCCGGCAGGGGGAGCAGATACGCAGTATTTT | CASSLPAGGADTQYF
TRBJ1-2 | TRBV4-1 | . | TRBD1 | TGCGCCAGCAGCCAGAGGACAGGGCCGGTTGATGGCTACACCTTC | CASSQRTGPVDGYTF
TRBJ2-7 | TRBV29-1 | . | . | TGCAGCGTTGTCTGGGGGGGCCTCGACGAGCAGTACTTC | CSVVWGGLDEQYF
TRBJ1-2 | TRBV11-2 | . | TRBD1 | TGTGCCAGCAGCTTATTCTCTACGGGGACAGGGGTTCTGGTCGGCGGCTACACCTTC | CASSLFSTGTGVLVGGYTF
TRBJ2-3 | TRBV7-3 | . | . | TGTGCCAGCAGCTTAGTTCCAGGGACAGATACGCAGTATTTT | CASSLVPGTDTQYF
TRBJ2-3 | TRBV6-5 | . | . | TGTGCCAGCAGTTCCCCGAGACAGGCGACAGATACGCAGTATTTT | CASSSPRQATDTQYF
TRBJ1-2 | TRBV6-2/TRBV6-3 | . | TRBD1 | TGTGCCAGCAGTTACTCGGACAGGGACTATGGCTACACCTTC | CASSYSDRDYGYTF
TRBJ1-5 | TRBV30 | . | . | TGTGCCTGGAGTGGCGGACAGTCTTACAATAGCAATCAGCCCCAGCATTTT | CAWSGGQSYNSNQPQHF
TRBJ2-5 | TRBV18 | . | TRBD1 | TGTGCCAGCTCACCAACAGGGGGCGGCCGGCGAGAGACCCAGTACTTC | CASSPTGGGRRETQYF